Presented here are 27 T cell receptor beta chains from one specimen sequenced in a study of blood T cell repertoires in COVID-19. The protocol was immunoSEQ multiplex PCR, while the TCRdb copy is restricted to in-frame clones and leaves out a portion. The sample consists of around 280,000 clones, 86% of them appearing once. The specimen was peripheral blood. The source of these receptors is a woman in her twenties or thirties who had recovered from COVID-19.

V and J are TRBV7-9 and TRBJ2-1; unclear D gene. This CDR3 contains 14 residues. The V end lost 5 bases, the J end lost 6 bases, and 14 bases lay between the germline ends. Germline CDR1 reads SEHNR; CDR2 reads FQNEAQ (reference sequence). CDR3 residues: CASSLLAGPNEQFF. The CDR3 nucleotides are TGTGCCAGCAGCCTACTGGCAGGCCCCAATGAGCAGTTCTTC. The full variable domain, in which reference TRBV7-9 and TRBJ2-1 provide the parts outside the CDR3, is DTGVSQNPRHKITKRGQNVTFRCDPISEHNRLYWYRQTLGQGPEFLTYFQNEAQLEKSRLLSDRFSAERPKGSFSTLEIQRTEQGDSAMYLCASSLLAGPNEQFFGPGTRLTVL.

This chain joins TRBV5-1 and TRBJ1-1; D unresolved. The germline gives CDR1 SGHRS, CDR2 YFSETQ. There are 12 residues in the CDR3. V shed 7 bases and J shed 5 bases, with 12 bases lying between them. CDR3: CASRNPETEAFF. DNA for the CDR3: TGCGCCAGCCGAAACCCTGAGACTGAAGCTTTCTTT. Filled out from reference TRBV5-1 and TRBJ1-1, the complete variable domain reads KAGVTQTPRYLIKTRGQQVTLSCSPISGHRSVSWYQQTPGQGLQFLFEYFSETQRNKGNFPGRFSGRQFSNSRSEMNVSTLELGDSALYLCASRNPETEAFFGQGTRLTVV.

The V and J genes are TRBV29-1 and TRBJ2-5; 7 nucleotides align to TRBD2. The CDR3 is 12 amino acids. The J segment lost 5 bases and the V segment lost 5 bases, leaving 5 bases of the junction unmatched. Per germline, CDR1 SQVTM and CDR2 ANQGSEA. CDR3: CSVPLGGETQYF. The CDR3 bases are TGCAGCGTTCCCCTCGGGGGGGAGACCCAGTACTTC.

V gene TRBV27 combines with J gene TRBJ2-1; 7 bases align to TRBD1. The CDR3 totals 17 residues. The V and J ends lost 4 bases and 4 bases, in that order; junction bases with no gene match: 13. Germline CDR1 is MNHEY and CDR2 is SMNVEV (reference sequence). As DNA, the CDR3 is TGTGCCAGCAGTTCGTTTGAGGGGGCGCGAGCTTACAATGAGCAGTTCTTC. Protein: CASSSFEGARAYNEQFF.

This clone was seen repeatedly, ten times or more. The chain carries TRBV5-1 and TRBJ2-2, with 12 bases lining up with TRBD2. This CDR3 is 16 amino acids long. Germline assignment: CDR1 SGHRS and CDR2 YFSETQ. V shed 4 bases and J 6 bases; nucleotides not matched to a gene: 7. CDR3 DNA: TGCGCCAGCAGCGCAAAACCTAGCGGGGGGGCCGGGGAGCTGTTTTTT. This codes for CASSAKPSGGAGELFF. The variable domain in full, completed from reference TRBV5-1 and TRBJ2-2, reads KAGVTQTPRYLIKTRGQQVTLSCSPISGHRSVSWYQQTPGQGLQFLFEYFSETQRNKGNFPGRFSGRQFSNSRSEMNVSTLELGDSALYLCASSAKPSGGAGELFFGEGSRLTVL.

CDR3 coding DNA: TGTGCCAGTAGTGCAGGGCGCGGGGGGGCTTACACCGGGGAGCTGTTTTTT. Its translation is CASSAGRGGAYTGELFF. The chain uses TRBV19 and TRBJ2-2, with 9 bases aligning to TRBD2. Germline V gene lookup returns CDR1 LNHDA and CDR2 SQIVND (reference sequence). V trimming: 5 bases; J trimming: 3 bases; junction bases outside the gene matches: 10. The CDR3 has 17 residues.

This chain joins TRBV5-8 and TRBJ2-5; D perhaps matches TRBD1 (5 bases). This CDR3 is 15 amino acids long. CDR1 and CDR2 (germline): SGHTS, YDEGEE. V dropped 1 base and J dropped 5 bases, with 15 bases sitting between them. The chain's CDR3 is CASSLLGQPAETQYF. The CDR3 region has the DNA TGTGCCAGCAGCTTGCTTGGACAACCGGCGGAGACCCAGTACTTC.

V gene TRBV5-4 combines with J gene TRBJ1-2; tentatively, D is TRBD1 (5 bases). Trimming cost V 0 bases and J 4 bases, with 13 bases left between them. Germline V gene sequence: CDR1 SGHNT, CDR2 YYREEE (reference sequence). This CDR3 comprises 15 residues. CDR3 nucleotide sequence: TGTGCCAGCAGCTTGGAAGATCAGGGAAGCTATGGCTACACCTTC. It specifies CASSLEDQGSYGYTF.

The chain employs TRBV18 and TRBJ2-2; 7 positions match TRBD2. The germline CDR1 and CDR2 sequences are KGHSH and LQKENI. Trimming took 3 bases from V and 5 from J; bases not matched to a gene: 3. The CDR3 is 14 residues long. For the CDR3, the DNA is TGTGCCAGCTCACCGGGACTAAGAACCGGGGAGCTGTTTTTT. Residues: CASSPGLRTGELFF. Drawing the rest from reference TRBV18 and TRBJ2-2, the complete variable domain is NAGVMQNPRHLVRRRGQEARLRCSPMKGHSHVYWYRQLPEEGLKFMVYLQKENIIDESGMPKERFSAEFPKEGPSILRIQQVVRGDSAAYFCASSPGLRTGELFFGEGSRLTVL.

The chain has TRBV5-4 and TRBJ2-2; 7 bases agree with TRBD2. The CDR3 has 16 amino acids. CDR1 is SGHNT and CDR2 is YYREEE in the germline V gene (reference sequence). V trimming: 2 bases; J trimming: 4 bases; junction bases outside the gene matches: 8. CDR3 DNA: TGTGCCAGCAGCTTTGGGGGGAGGGCCGGCACCGGGGAGCTGTTTTTT. This codes for CASSFGGRAGTGELFF. The whole variable domain, remainder taken from reference TRBV5-4 and TRBJ2-2, is ETGVTQSPTHLIKTRGQQVTLRCSSQSGHNTVSWYQQALGQGPQFIFQYYREEENGRGNFPPRFSGLQFPNYSSELNVNALELDDSALYLCASSFGGRAGTGELFFGEGSRLTVL.

The chain has TRBV7-6 and TRBJ2-5, with 8 bases lining up with TRBD1. Per the germline V gene, CDR1 is SGHVS and CDR2 is FNYEAQ. V trimming: 1 base; J trimming: 5 bases; junction bases outside the gene matches: 0. This CDR3 is 13 amino acids long. CDR3 bases: TGTGCCAGCAGCTTAGACAGGGGGGAGACCCAGTACTTC. Protein sequence: CASSLDRGETQYF.

The chain links TRBV3-1 (or the pseudogene TRBV3-2) to TRBJ1-1, with no clear D. V shed 3 bases and J shed 1 base, with 6 bases lying between them. Looked up from germline, CDR1 is LGHDT and CDR2 is YNNKEL (reference sequence). The CDR3 runs 13 residues. The DNA for the CDR3 is TGTGCCAGCAGCCACATCCAGAACACTGAAGCTTTCTTT. This translates into CASSHIQNTEAFF.

This sequence joins TRBV3-1 (or the pseudogene TRBV3-2) and TRBJ2-5, with TRBD2 matching over 14 bases. V was clipped by 4 bases and J by 5 bases; unmatched bases: 6. The V gene's germline CDR1 is LGHDT and CDR2 YNNKEL (reference sequence). This CDR3 spans 16 amino acids. The CDR3 DNA sequence: TGTGCCAGCAGCCTGAGGACTAGCGGGAGGAAGGAGACCCAGTACTTC. This gives the protein CASSLRTSGRKETQYF.

The sample holds one count of this clone. This rearrangement joins TRBV7-9 to TRBJ1-1; 10 bases agree with TRBD1. This CDR3 comprises 13 residues. The ends lost 5 bases at V and 11 bases at J; junction bases unmatched: 8. Germline CDR1 and CDR2: SEHNR and FQNEAQ (reference sequence). CDR3 in DNA: TGTGCCAGCAGCCAAGGGACAGGGGTTTTGGCTTTCTTT. Translating gives CASSQGTGVLAFF.

The rearrangement joins TRBV5-1 to TRBJ2-5, with 9 bases that match TRBD2. Germline CDR1 is SGHRS and CDR2 is YFSETQ. The J segment lost 0 bases and the V segment lost 0 bases, leaving 0 bases of the junction unmatched. The CDR3 sequence is 15 residues long. The DNA for the CDR3 is TGCGCCAGCAGCTTGGGACTAGCGGACCAAGAGACCCAGTACTTC. It translates to CASSLGLADQETQYF.

This clone turned up a few times. This sequence joins TRBV7-2 and TRBJ2-7; TRBD2 agrees at 15 bases. V dropped 5 bases and J dropped 6; count of bases not matched to a gene: 5. Germline V gene lookup returns CDR1 SGHTA and CDR2 FQGNSA. The CDR3 loop spans 15 amino acids. As DNA, the CDR3 is TGTGCCAGCAGCCTGGGGACTAGCGGGAGGTCCGAGCAGTACTTC. Encoded protein: CASSLGTSGRSEQYF.

This clone was detected a few times. In DNA, the CDR3 is TGTGCCAGCAGTGAAGAGGCACAGTATAGCAATCAGCCCCAGCATTTT. It encodes CASSEEAQYSNQPQHF. The rearrangement links TRBV2 to TRBJ1-5, with D unclear. This CDR3 has 16 residues. In germline, CDR1 is SNHLY, CDR2 FYNNEI. Trimming took off 1 base at V and 0 bases at J, with 10 bases between the two ends.

The J gene is TRBJ2-3, the V gene TRBV30; TRBD1 is a possible D gene (6 bases). CDR3 length: 13 amino acids. V dropped 1 base and J dropped 5 bases, with 10 bases sitting between them. CDR1 and CDR2 (germline): GTSNPN, SVGIG (reference sequence). The CDR3 loop reads CAWSEGVGDTQYF. The CDR3 DNA is TGTGCCTGGAGTGAGGGGGTGGGAGATACGCAGTATTTT.

The chain uses TRBV4-2 and TRBJ2-3, with 7 bases fitting TRBD2. This CDR3 comprises 15 residues. CDR1 and CDR2 from the germline V gene are LGHNA and YNFKEQ. The ends lost 5 bases at V and 6 bases at J; junction bases unmatched: 11. For the CDR3, the DNA is TGTGCCAGCAGCTCGGGACTACCAAACATTGATACGCAGTATTTT. It codes for CASSSGLPNIDTQYF.

A few counts support this clone. As DNA, the CDR3 is TGCGCCAGCAAACTCGTGAAGGGGGTCGGGCAGCCCCAGCATTTT. Amino acids: CASKLVKGVGQPQHF. The chain recombines TRBV5-1 with TRBJ1-5; D is possibly TRBD1 (6 bases). The CDR3 extends over 15 amino acids. The V and J ends lost 6 bases and 7 bases respectively, with 20 bases between them. Germline loops: CDR1 SGHRS, CDR2 YFSETQ.

This CDR3 is CASGLVRGAVVETQYF. CDR3 nucleotides: TGTGCTAGTGGTTTGGTACGTGGTGCAGTGGTGGAGACCCAGTACTTC. V and J are TRBV12-5 and TRBJ2-5; D unresolved. This CDR3 is built from 16 residues. Germline CDR1 is LGHNT and CDR2 is FRNRAP. The V end lost 0 bases, the J end lost 5 bases, and 16 bases lay between the germline ends.

V usage is TRBV18 and J usage is TRBJ2-7; D is perhaps TRBD2 (5 bases). The CDR3 totals 12 residues. Germline CDR1 is KGHSH and CDR2 is LQKENI. V was shortened by 6 bases and J by 6 bases, with 12 bases between the two germline ends. For the CDR3, the DNA is TGTGCCAGCTCCCGGGAACGATCCGAGCAGTACTTC. This gives the protein CASSRERSEQYF.

V usage is TRBV5-6 and J usage is TRBJ2-5, with D possibly TRBD2 on 5 matching bases. V was pared by 4 bases and J by 5 bases, with 18 bases between. The CDR3 consists of 15 residues. Germline values: CDR1 SGHDT, CDR2 YYEEEE. As DNA, the CDR3 is TGTGCCAGCAGCGGGCGTGAGGGCCTGGGCGAGACCCAGTACTTC. Translating it yields CASSGREGLGETQYF. The full variable domain, completed using reference TRBV5-6 and TRBJ2-5, is DAGVTQSPTHLIKTRGQQVTLRCSPKSGHDTVSWYQQALGQGPQFIFQYYEEEERQRGNFPDRFSGHQFPNYSSELNVNALLLGDSALYLCASSGREGLGETQYFGPGTRLLVL.

This clone was seen once. The V call is TRBV3-1 (or the pseudogene TRBV3-2), the J call TRBJ2-7; D gene unclear. The germline gives CDR1 LGHDT, CDR2 YNNKEL (reference sequence). V dropped 0 bases and J dropped 0 bases, with 6 bases sitting between them. The CDR3 has 14 amino acids. The CDR3 sequence is CASSQEPSSYEQYF. CDR3 coding DNA: TGTGCCAGCAGCCAAGAGCCCAGCTCCTACGAGCAGTACTTC.

The chain combines TRBV10-3 with TRBJ2-5, with D perhaps matching TRBD1 (7 bases). This CDR3 comprises 15 residues. CDR1 and CDR2 (germline): ENHRY, SYGVKD. V was trimmed by 10 bases and J by 3 bases, leaving 21 bases between them. CDR3 loop: CATSLQGGLEETQYF. CDR3 nucleotides: TGTGCCACTTCGCTTCAGGGGGGATTGGAAGAGACCCAGTACTTC.

V is TRBV24-1 and J is TRBJ2-3; possible D gene TRBD1, 5 bases. Trimming cost V 3 bases and J 4 bases, with 10 bases left between them. The CDR3 covers 14 residues. Germline V gene lookup returns CDR1 KGHDR and CDR2 SFDVKD. The CDR3 DNA reads TGTGCCACCAGTGATGCGACAGTTCCAGATACGCAGTATTTT. It is translated as CATSDATVPDTQYF.

Note on this clone: Other DNA sequences in this sample translate to the same CDR3. The chain couples TRBV27 to TRBJ1-2, with TRBD1 identical over 8 bases. Germline V gene data show CDR1 as MNHEY and CDR2 as SMNVEV (reference sequence). The CDR3 is 15 amino acids. V shed 6 bases, J shed 1 base, and the junction held 7 bases outside the gene matches. CDR3 amino acids: CASRDRAGSNYGYTF. The CDR3 DNA reads TGTGCCAGCAGGGACAGGGCGGGAAGTAACTATGGCTACACCTTC.